The present T cell receptor beta chain was sequenced within a study of identical twins. General observations from the study: Carriage of fewer insertions was seen in abundant cord blood beta clonotypes, whereas memory repertoires showed none.

TCRdb processed the 5' RACE reads anew with MiXCR; each CDR3 protein has one entry. The table has some 1,600,000 distinct CDR3 sequences, less than 40% seen once; the top ten hold roughly 0.3%. The CDR3 is 14 amino acids. The germline V gene encodes CDR1 SGHRS and CDR2 YFSETQ. Trimming at V came to 6 bases and at J to 2 bases, leaving 4 bases not matched to a gene. To note about this clonotype: Antigen specificity is unknown.

The sequence was obtained from a newborn girl in good health. The chain links TRBV5-1 to TRBJ2-3, with TRBD2 matching over 9 bases. The sample was cord blood. Written as DNA, the CDR3 is TGCGCCAGCACAGCGGGAGGCTTCACAGATACGCAGTATTTT. It is translated as CASTAGGFTDTQYF.